These 9 T cell receptor beta chains were all obtained from the same sample, sequenced in a study of blood T cells in healthy people across ages. A J-beta primer mix and a sample-barcoded 5' primer were used in a second PCR of about 6 to 12 cycles. MiXCR, applied by TCRdb to the 5' RACE reads, yields one record per CDR3 protein. In the table there are about 1.5 million distinct CDR3 sequences, approximately 39% of which are singletons. The specimen sequenced was blood. The receptors come from a woman between 18 and 29 years old in good health.

V is TRBV6-6 and J is TRBJ2-4, with D possibly TRBD2 on 5 matching bases. The J call may not be correct, given that the DNA end is closer to TRBJ2-5. Germline CDR1 MNHNY, CDR2 SVGAGI (reference sequence). This CDR3 spans 13 amino acids. The CDR3: CASPRGPQETQYF. The CDR3 DNA follows: TGTGCCAGCCCCAGAGGGCCCCAAGAGACCCAGTACTTC.

This clonotype was counted ten times or more. J is TRBJ1-2 and V is TRBV6-6, with D uncertain. V lost 5 bases and J lost 2, with 6 bases in between. CDR3 length equals 12 residues. The V gene's germline CDR1 is MNHNY and CDR2 SVGAGI (reference sequence). CDR3 region: CASSTRNYGYTF. In DNA, the CDR3 is TGTGCCAGCAGTACGAGGAACTATGGCTACACCTTC.

The chain employs TRBV20-1 and TRBJ1-1; TRBD1 might be the D (5 bases). Trimming removed 1 base at V and 5 bases at J, with 11 bases between. Germline V lookup: CDR1 DFQATT, CDR2 SNEGSKA (reference sequence). This CDR3 region has 13 residues. The CDR3 here is CSARAQGGTEAFF. CDR3 nucleotide sequence: TGCAGTGCTAGAGCTCAGGGAGGAACTGAAGCTTTCTTT.

The chain combines TRBV5-6 with TRBJ1-2; D possibly corresponds to TRBD1 (5 bases). Germline CDR1 and CDR2: SGHDT and YYEEEE. The CDR3 has 17 amino acids. Trimming took off 4 bases at V and 0 bases at J, with 19 bases between the two ends. DNA of the CDR3: TGTGCCAGCAGCCCCCTCGCAGGGTTGAAATCTAACTATGGCTACACCTTC. Translated, it gives CASSPLAGLKSNYGYTF. Together with reference TRBV5-6 and TRBJ1-2, the CDR3 gives the full variable domain: DAGVTQSPTHLIKTRGQQVTLRCSPKSGHDTVSWYQQALGQGPQFIFQYYEEEERQRGNFPDRFSGHQFPNYSSELNVNALLLGDSALYLCASSPLAGLKSNYGYTFGSGTRLTVV.

V and J are TRBV6-5 and TRBJ2-1, with 9 bases lining up with TRBD1. This CDR3 is built from 15 residues. Germline V gene data show CDR1 as MNHEY and CDR2 as SVGAGI. After removal of 7 bases from V and 4 bases from J, the junction contained 8 bases not matched to a gene. CDR3 bases: TGTGCCAGCATTCCCGGGACAGGGAGTTACAATGAGCAGTTCTTC. The encoded protein is CASIPGTGSYNEQFF.

The V gene is TRBV5-5, the J gene TRBJ2-4; no firm D call. The closer fit of TRBJ2-7 to the DNA end suggests the J call may be wrong. Per germline, CDR1 SGHKS and CDR2 YYEKEE (reference sequence). The CDR3 sequence is 11 residues long. CDR3 region: CASRQNYEQYF. The CDR3 DNA sequence: TGTGCCAGCAGGCAGAACTACGAGCAGTACTTC.

The chain uses TRBV29-1 and TRBJ2-5; D is perhaps TRBD1 or TRBD2 (6 bases each). The CDR3 loop spans 13 amino acids. The germline gives CDR1 SQVTM, CDR2 ANQGSEA. V lost 7 bases to trimming and J lost 11 bases, with 23 bases between them. The CDR3 loop is CSAPGERDNEQYF. As DNA, the CDR3 is TGCAGCGCCCCGGGGGAGAGGGACAATGAGCAGTACTTC.

In this sample, this clonotype turned up once. This chain uses TRBV24-1 with TRBJ1-4, with D maybe TRBD1 (5 bases). The V end lost 4 bases, the J end lost 8 bases, and 22 bases lay between the germline ends. The CDR3 runs to 17 residues. CDR1 is KGHDR and CDR2 is SFDVKD in the germline V gene. CDR3 in DNA: TGTGCCACCAGTGAAACCCCCTTCGGGGCCAGAGGGGAAAAACTGTTTTTT. This sequence encodes CATSETPFGARGEKLFF.

This clonotype was found a few times. V is TRBV4-3 and J is TRBJ2-7; the D gene is possibly TRBD1 (6 bases). In germline, CDR1 is LGHNA, CDR2 YSLEER. This CDR3 has 15 amino acids. Trimming removed 0 bases from V and 1 base from J, with 10 bases in between. The CDR3, as DNA: TGCGCCAGCAGCCAAGAGGGCAGGGGTTCCTACGAGCAGTACTTC. Its translation: CASSQEGRGSYEQYF.